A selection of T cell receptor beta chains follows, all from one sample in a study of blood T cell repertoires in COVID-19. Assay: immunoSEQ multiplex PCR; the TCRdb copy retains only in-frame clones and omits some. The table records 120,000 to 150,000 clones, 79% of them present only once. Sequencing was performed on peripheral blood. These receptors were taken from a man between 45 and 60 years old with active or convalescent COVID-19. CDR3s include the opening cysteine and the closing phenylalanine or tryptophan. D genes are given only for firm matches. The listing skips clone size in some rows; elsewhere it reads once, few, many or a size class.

cdr3_nt: TGTGCCAGCTCACAGGACAGGGGGGGCACTGAAGCTTTCTTT; cdr3_aa: CASSQDRGGTEAFF; j_call: TRBJ1-1; d_call: TRBD1; v_call: TRBV18; clone_size: few
cdr3_nt: TGTGCCAGCAGGAAACAGGACAGGGGGCACGGGGAGCTGTTTTTT; cdr3_aa: CASRKQDRGHGELFF; j_call: TRBJ2-2; d_call: TRBD1; v_call: TRBV28; clone_size: NA
cdr3_nt: TGTGCCAGCACCAAGGCGATGGGGAGGCAAGAGACCCAGTACTTC; cdr3_aa: CASTKAMGRQETQYF; j_call: TRBJ2-5; d_call: NA; v_call: TRBV5-8; clone_size: NA
cdr3_nt: TGTGCCAGCAGCCCCTACACTAGCGGAAGCTCCTACGAGCAGTACTTC; cdr3_aa: CASSPYTSGSSYEQYF; j_call: TRBJ2-7; d_call: TRBD2; v_call: TRBV9; clone_size: NA
cdr3_nt: TGTGCCAGCAGTCTGGGGGTAGCGGGAGTATTTACAGATACGCAGTATTTT; cdr3_aa: CASSLGVAGVFTDTQYF; j_call: TRBJ2-3; d_call: TRBD2; v_call: TRBV5-8; clone_size: few
cdr3_nt: TGCAGCGTTGAAGTCGGGGGTGGGAGTGAGCAGTTCTTC; cdr3_aa: CSVEVGGGSEQFF; j_call: TRBJ2-1; d_call: NA; v_call: TRBV29-1; clone_size: NA
cdr3_nt: TGTGCCAGCAGCGTAGTATTAGCGGGAGGGTACAATGAGCAGTTCTTC; cdr3_aa: CASSVVLAGGYNEQFF; j_call: TRBJ2-1; d_call: TRBD2; v_call: TRBV9; clone_size: NA
cdr3_nt: TGTGCCAGCAGCTTAGGACTAGCGGGACACAATGAGCAGTTCTTC; cdr3_aa: CASSLGLAGHNEQFF; j_call: TRBJ2-1; d_call: TRBD2; v_call: TRBV13; clone_size: NA
cdr3_nt: TGTGCCATCAGTGGGGACTTTGGTCTAGCGGCCCGAGGGAGCACAGATACGCAGTATTTT; cdr3_aa: CAISGDFGLAARGSTDTQYF; j_call: TRBJ2-3; d_call: TRBD2; v_call: TRBV10-3; clone_size: NA
cdr3_nt: TGTGCCAGCAGCCAACCGGGACTAGCGGGAGTGGGCGGGGAGCTGTTTTTT; cdr3_aa: CASSQPGLAGVGGELFF; j_call: TRBJ2-2; d_call: TRBD2; v_call: TRBV3-1/TRBV3-2; clone_size: NA
cdr3_nt: TGTGCCAGTAGTAAGAATCCCGGGAGCTCCTACAATGAGCAGTTCTTC; cdr3_aa: CASSKNPGSSYNEQFF; j_call: TRBJ2-1; d_call: NA; v_call: TRBV19; clone_size: NA
cdr3_nt: TGTGCCACCTCATCTAGCTCCTACGAGCAGTACTTC; cdr3_aa: CATSSSSYEQYF; j_call: TRBJ2-7; d_call: NA; v_call: TRBV24-1; clone_size: once
cdr3_nt: TGTGCCAGCAGATCCCTCAGGGGGAACACTGAAGCTTTCTTT; cdr3_aa: CASRSLRGNTEAFF; j_call: TRBJ1-1; d_call: NA; v_call: TRBV6-5; clone_size: NA
cdr3_nt: TGTGCCAGCAGCGGGTGGGTGAGGTACAGGACTTTT; cdr3_aa: CASSGWVRYRTF; j_call: TRBJ2-3; d_call: NA; v_call: TRBV5-6; clone_size: NA
cdr3_nt: TGTGCCAGCAGCCCCAGGGGGCCTAAGGAAAAACTGTTTTTT; cdr3_aa: CASSPRGPKEKLFF; j_call: TRBJ1-4; d_call: TRBD1; v_call: TRBV11-2; clone_size: NA
cdr3_nt: TGTGCCAGCAGCTCAATAGCGGCTTCAAACACAGATACGCAGTATTTT; cdr3_aa: CASSSIAASNTDTQYF; j_call: TRBJ2-3; d_call: NA; v_call: TRBV7-2; clone_size: NA
cdr3_nt: TGTGCCAGCAGTGACTATAGCGGGAATGAGCAGTTCTTC; cdr3_aa: CASSDYSGNEQFF; j_call: TRBJ2-1; d_call: TRBD2; v_call: TRBV6-4; clone_size: NA
cdr3_nt: TGTGCCAGCAGTTTAGCGGCCAACCAAGAGACCCAGTACTTC; cdr3_aa: CASSLAANQETQYF; j_call: TRBJ2-5; d_call: NA; v_call: TRBV27; clone_size: NA
cdr3_nt: TGTGCCAGCAGCCCTTTATCGGGAGAGAAGGAGACCCAGTACTTC; cdr3_aa: CASSPLSGEKETQYF; j_call: TRBJ2-5; d_call: NA; v_call: TRBV25-1; clone_size: NA
cdr3_nt: TGTGCCAGTAGTATAGGAGCGTCTAGCCTCACAGATACGCAGTATTTT; cdr3_aa: CASSIGASSLTDTQYF; j_call: TRBJ2-3; d_call: NA; v_call: TRBV19; clone_size: few
cdr3_nt: TGTGCCAGCAGCTTGACAGGGGGGAGTGAAGCTTTCTTT; cdr3_aa: CASSLTGGSEAFF; j_call: TRBJ1-1; d_call: TRBD1; v_call: TRBV7-9; clone_size: NA
cdr3_nt: TGCAGCGTTGAGTCAGGAGAGACCCAGTACTTC; cdr3_aa: CSVESGETQYF; j_call: TRBJ2-5; d_call: NA; v_call: TRBV29-1; clone_size: NA
cdr3_nt: TGTGCCAGCAGTGAAGCAGCTAGCGGCACAGATACGCAGTATTTT; cdr3_aa: CASSEAASGTDTQYF; j_call: TRBJ2-3; d_call: NA; v_call: TRBV2; clone_size: NA
cdr3_nt: TGTGCCAGCAGCTTCGGGACAGGGGGGGAGACCCAGTACTTC; cdr3_aa: CASSFGTGGETQYF; j_call: TRBJ2-5; d_call: TRBD1; v_call: TRBV5-6; clone_size: NA
cdr3_nt: TGTGCCAGCAGCGTAGGTGGCGGGATGATGGCCAAAAACATTCAGTACTTC; cdr3_aa: CASSVGGGMMAKNIQYF; j_call: TRBJ2-4; d_call: NA; v_call: TRBV9; clone_size: NA
cdr3_nt: TGTGCCAGTAGTATAGAGGCAAAACAGCCCCAGCATTTT; cdr3_aa: CASSIEAKQPQHF; j_call: TRBJ1-5; d_call: NA; v_call: TRBV19; clone_size: NA
cdr3_nt: TGTGCCAGCAGCCCGCAACAGGGGAATAGGGGGGAGCTGTTTTTT; cdr3_aa: CASSPQQGNRGELFF; j_call: TRBJ2-2; d_call: TRBD1; v_call: TRBV28; clone_size: once
cdr3_nt: TGTGCCAGCTCACCACGAGGGGGCGAGGAGACCCAGTACTTC; cdr3_aa: CASSPRGGEETQYF; j_call: TRBJ2-5; d_call: TRBD1; v_call: TRBV18; clone_size: NA
cdr3_nt: TGTGCCAGCAGTTTAAACGGGGCTGAAGCTTTCTTT; cdr3_aa: CASSLNGAEAFF; j_call: TRBJ1-1; d_call: NA; v_call: TRBV27; clone_size: NA
cdr3_nt: TGTGCCACCAGCAGAGATCCGACTAGCGGGAGGCCCGTCTCCTACAATGAGCAGTTCTTC; cdr3_aa: CATSRDPTSGRPVSYNEQFF; j_call: TRBJ2-1; d_call: TRBD2; v_call: TRBV15; clone_size: NA
cdr3_nt: TGTGCCAGCAGCTTAGATCTAGCGGGATTATACAATGAGCAGTTCTTC; cdr3_aa: CASSLDLAGLYNEQFF; j_call: TRBJ2-1; d_call: TRBD2; v_call: TRBV7-6; clone_size: NA
cdr3_nt: TGCGCCAGCAGCTCGAACGTAGGCGGGAGCTCCTACAATGAGCAGTTCTTC; cdr3_aa: CASSSNVGGSSYNEQFF; j_call: TRBJ2-1; d_call: TRBD2; v_call: TRBV5-1; clone_size: NA
cdr3_nt: TGCGCCAGCAGCCCCGGGGGGAGCTATGGCTACACCTTC; cdr3_aa: CASSPGGSYGYTF; j_call: TRBJ1-2; d_call: NA; v_call: TRBV5-1; clone_size: NA
cdr3_nt: TGTGCCAGCAGCTTCGGGACAGAAGAGACCCAGTACTTC; cdr3_aa: CASSFGTEETQYF; j_call: TRBJ2-5; d_call: TRBD1; v_call: TRBV5-5; clone_size: NA
cdr3_nt: TGTGCCAGCACCACCGGCAGGGCCATCGACACAGATACGCAGTATTTT; cdr3_aa: CASTTGRAIDTDTQYF; j_call: TRBJ2-3; d_call: NA; v_call: TRBV28; clone_size: NA
cdr3_nt: TGTGCCAGTAGTAGACCGGACAACTCTGGAAACACCATATATTTT; cdr3_aa: CASSRPDNSGNTIYF; j_call: TRBJ1-3; d_call: NA; v_call: TRBV19; clone_size: NA